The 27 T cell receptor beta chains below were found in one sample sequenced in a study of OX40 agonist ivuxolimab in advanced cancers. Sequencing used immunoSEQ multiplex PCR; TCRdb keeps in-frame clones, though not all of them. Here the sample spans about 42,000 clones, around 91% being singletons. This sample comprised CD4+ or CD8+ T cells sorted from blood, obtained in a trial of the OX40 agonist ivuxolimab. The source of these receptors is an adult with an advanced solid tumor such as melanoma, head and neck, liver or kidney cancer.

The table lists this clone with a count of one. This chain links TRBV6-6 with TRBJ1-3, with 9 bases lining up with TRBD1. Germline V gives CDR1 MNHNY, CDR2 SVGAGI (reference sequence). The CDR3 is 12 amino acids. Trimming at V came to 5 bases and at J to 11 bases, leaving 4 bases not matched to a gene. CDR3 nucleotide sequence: TGTGCCAGCAGTAAACAGGGGGCGTCCATATATTTT. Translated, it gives CASSKQGASIYF.

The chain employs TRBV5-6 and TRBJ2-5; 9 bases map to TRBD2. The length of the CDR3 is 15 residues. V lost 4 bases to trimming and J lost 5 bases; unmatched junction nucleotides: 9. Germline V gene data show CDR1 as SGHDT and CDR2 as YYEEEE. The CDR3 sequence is CASSDLAGVAETQYF. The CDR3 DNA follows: TGTGCCAGCAGCGACTTAGCGGGGGTGGCTGAGACCCAGTACTTC. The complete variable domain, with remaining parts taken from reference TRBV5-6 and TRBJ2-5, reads DAGVTQSPTHLIKTRGQQVTLRCSPKSGHDTVSWYQQALGQGPQFIFQYYEEEERQRGNFPDRFSGHQFPNYSSELNVNALLLGDSALYLCASSDLAGVAETQYFGPGTRLLVL.

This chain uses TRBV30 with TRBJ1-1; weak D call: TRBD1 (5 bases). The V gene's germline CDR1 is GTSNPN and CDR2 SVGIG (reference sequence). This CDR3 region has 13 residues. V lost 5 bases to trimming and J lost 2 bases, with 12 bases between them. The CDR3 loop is CAWAGQGNTEAFF. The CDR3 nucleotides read TGTGCCTGGGCTGGGCAGGGAAACACTGAAGCTTTCTTT.

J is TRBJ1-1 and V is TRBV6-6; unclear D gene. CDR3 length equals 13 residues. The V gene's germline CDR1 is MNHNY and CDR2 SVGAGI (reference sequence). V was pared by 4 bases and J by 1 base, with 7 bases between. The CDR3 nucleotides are TGTGCCAGCAGTTTGGATTCGAACACTGAAGCTTTCTTT. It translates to CASSLDSNTEAFF.

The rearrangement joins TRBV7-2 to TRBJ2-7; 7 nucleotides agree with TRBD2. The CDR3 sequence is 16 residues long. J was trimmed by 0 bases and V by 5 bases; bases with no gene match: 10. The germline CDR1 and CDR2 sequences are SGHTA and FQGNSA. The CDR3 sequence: CASSPWGGLSSYEQYF. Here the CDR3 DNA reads TGTGCCAGCAGCCCCTGGGGAGGGTTGAGCTCCTACGAGCAGTACTTC.

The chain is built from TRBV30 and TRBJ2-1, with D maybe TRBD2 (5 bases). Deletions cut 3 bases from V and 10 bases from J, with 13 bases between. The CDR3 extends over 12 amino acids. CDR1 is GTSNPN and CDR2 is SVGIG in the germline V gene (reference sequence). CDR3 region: CAWSMQSGEQFF. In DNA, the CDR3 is TGTGCCTGGAGCATGCAGTCGGGGGAGCAGTTCTTC.

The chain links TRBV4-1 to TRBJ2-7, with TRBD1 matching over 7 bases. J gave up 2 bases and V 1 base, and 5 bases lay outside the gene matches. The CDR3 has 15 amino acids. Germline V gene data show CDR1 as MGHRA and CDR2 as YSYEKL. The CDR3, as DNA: TGCGCCAGCAGCCAAGTTGACAGGGTACCCTACGAGCAGTACTTC. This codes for CASSQVDRVPYEQYF.

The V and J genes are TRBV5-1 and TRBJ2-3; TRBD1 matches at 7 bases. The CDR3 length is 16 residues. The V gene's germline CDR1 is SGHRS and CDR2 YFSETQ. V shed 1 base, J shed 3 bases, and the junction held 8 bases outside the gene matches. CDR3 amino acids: CASSLFGGQDTDTQYF. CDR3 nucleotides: TGCGCCAGCAGCTTGTTCGGTGGACAGGATACAGATACGCAGTATTTT.

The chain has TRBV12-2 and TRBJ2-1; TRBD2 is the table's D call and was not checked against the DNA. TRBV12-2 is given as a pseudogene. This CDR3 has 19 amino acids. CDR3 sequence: CASRRVTSGRVDGHNEQFF. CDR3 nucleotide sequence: TGTGCAAGTCGCCGCGTCACTAGCGGGAGGGTTGATGGGCACAATGAGCAGTTCTTC.

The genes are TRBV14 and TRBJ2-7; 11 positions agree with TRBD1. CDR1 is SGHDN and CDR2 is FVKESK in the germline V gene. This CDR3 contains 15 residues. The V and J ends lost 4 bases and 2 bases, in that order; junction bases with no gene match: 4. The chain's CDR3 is CASSRTGGTAYEQYF. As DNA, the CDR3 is TGTGCCAGCAGCCGGACAGGGGGCACCGCCTACGAGCAGTACTTC.

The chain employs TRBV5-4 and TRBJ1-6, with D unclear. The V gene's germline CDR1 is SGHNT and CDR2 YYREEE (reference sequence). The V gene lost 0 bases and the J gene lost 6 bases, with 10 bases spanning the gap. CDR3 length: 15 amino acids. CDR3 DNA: TGTGCCAGCAGCTTGGGGGGAGCAAGTAATTCACCCCTCCACTTT. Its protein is CASSLGGASNSPLHF.

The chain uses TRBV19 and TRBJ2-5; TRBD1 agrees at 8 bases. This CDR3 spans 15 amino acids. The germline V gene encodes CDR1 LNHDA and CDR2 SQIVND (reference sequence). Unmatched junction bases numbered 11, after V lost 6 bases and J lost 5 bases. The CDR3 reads CASSDRTGFTETQYF. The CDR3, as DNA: TGTGCCAGTAGCGACCGGACAGGGTTTACGGAGACCCAGTACTTC. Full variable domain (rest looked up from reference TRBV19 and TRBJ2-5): DGGITQSPKYLFRKEGQNVTLSCEQNLNHDAMYWYRQDPGQGLRLIYYSQIVNDFQKGDIAEGYSVSREKKESFPLTVTSAQKNPTAFYLCASSDRTGFTETQYFGPGTRLLVL.

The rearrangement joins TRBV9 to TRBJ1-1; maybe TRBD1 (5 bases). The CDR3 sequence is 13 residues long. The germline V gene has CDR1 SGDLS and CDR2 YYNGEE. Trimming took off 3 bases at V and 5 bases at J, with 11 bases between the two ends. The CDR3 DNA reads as TGTGCCAGCAGCGGGAGGGGAGGGACTGAAGCTTTCTTT. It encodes CASSGRGGTEAFF.

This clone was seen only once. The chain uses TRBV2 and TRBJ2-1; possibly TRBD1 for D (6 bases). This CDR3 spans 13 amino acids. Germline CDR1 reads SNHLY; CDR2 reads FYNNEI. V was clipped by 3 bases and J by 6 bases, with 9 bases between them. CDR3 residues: CASSDAGANEQFF. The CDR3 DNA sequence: TGTGCCAGCAGTGATGCAGGGGCCAATGAGCAGTTCTTC.

Here the CDR3 reads CASSPQGLHTIYF. Here the CDR3 DNA reads TGTGCCAGCTCACCACAGGGCTTGCACACCATATATTTT. The rearrangement joins TRBV18 to TRBJ1-3; D is ambiguous. This CDR3 has 13 amino acids. The V end lost 1 base, the J end lost 8 bases, and 9 bases lay between the germline ends. Looked up from germline, CDR1 is KGHSH and CDR2 is LQKENI. Full variable domain (outside the CDR3, taken from reference TRBV18 and TRBJ1-3): NAGVMQNPRHLVRRRGQEARLRCSPMKGHSHVYWYRQLPEEGLKFMVYLQKENIIDESGMPKERFSAEFPKEGPSILRIQQVVRGDSAAYFCASSPQGLHTIYFGEGSWLTVV.

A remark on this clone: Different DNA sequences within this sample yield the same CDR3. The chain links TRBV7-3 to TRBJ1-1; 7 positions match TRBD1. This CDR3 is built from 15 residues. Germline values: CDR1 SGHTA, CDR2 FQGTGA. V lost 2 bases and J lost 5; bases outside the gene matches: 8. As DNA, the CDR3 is TGTGCCAGCAGCTTAGCAGGGGGTCCACGTACTGAAGCTTTCTTT. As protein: CASSLAGGPRTEAFF.

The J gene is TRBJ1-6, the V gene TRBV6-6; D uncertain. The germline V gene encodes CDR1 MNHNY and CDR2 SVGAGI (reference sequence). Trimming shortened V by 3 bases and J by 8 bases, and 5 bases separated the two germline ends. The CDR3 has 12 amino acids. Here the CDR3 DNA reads TGTGCCAGCAGTTATGGAGATTCACCCCTCCACTTT. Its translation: CASSYGDSPLHF.

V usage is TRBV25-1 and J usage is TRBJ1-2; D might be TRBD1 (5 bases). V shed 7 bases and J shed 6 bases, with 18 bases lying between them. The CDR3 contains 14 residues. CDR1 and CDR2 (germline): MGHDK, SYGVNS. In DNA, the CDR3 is TGTGCCAGCAATCCTTCAGGGTTGAGGAATGGCTACACCTTC. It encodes CASNPSGLRNGYTF.

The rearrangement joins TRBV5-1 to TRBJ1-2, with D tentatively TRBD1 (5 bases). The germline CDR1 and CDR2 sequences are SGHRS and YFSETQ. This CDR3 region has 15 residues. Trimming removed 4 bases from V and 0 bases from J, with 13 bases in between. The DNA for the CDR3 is TGCGCCAGCAGCCTGGCGGGGCCCGCTAACTATGGCTACACCTTC. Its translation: CASSLAGPANYGYTF.

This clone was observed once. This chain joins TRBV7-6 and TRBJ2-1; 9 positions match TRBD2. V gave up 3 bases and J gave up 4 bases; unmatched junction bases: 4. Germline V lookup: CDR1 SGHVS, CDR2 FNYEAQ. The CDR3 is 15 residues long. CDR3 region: CASSLGGGAYNEQFF. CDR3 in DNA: TGTGCCAGCAGCTTGGGCGGGGGGGCGTACAATGAGCAGTTCTTC.

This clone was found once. Here the CDR3 reads CASSYSPGLREKLFF. The CDR3 DNA reads as TGTGCCAGCAGTTACTCGCCAGGGCTAAGGGAAAAACTGTTTTTT. The J gene is TRBJ1-4, the V gene TRBV6-5; TRBD1 is a possible D gene (5 bases). The CDR3 runs to 15 residues. Trimming stripped 0 bases from V and 8 bases from J, with 13 bases between. The germline V gene encodes CDR1 MNHEY and CDR2 SVGAGI.

In DNA, the CDR3 is TGTGCCAGCAGCTTATCTAGCGGGAGCCTTACAGATACGCAGTATTTT. It encodes CASSLSSGSLTDTQYF. The rearrangement links TRBV7-2 to TRBJ2-3; TRBD2 agrees at 10 bases. Per the germline V gene, CDR1 is SGHTA and CDR2 is FQGNSA. The J segment lost 3 bases and the V segment lost 2 bases, leaving 5 bases of the junction unmatched. The CDR3 contains 16 residues.

Here the CDR3 reads CASSAELVPNEQFF. CDR3 sequence (DNA): TGTGCCAGCAGCGCAGAACTAGTCCCCAATGAGCAGTTCTTC. This sequence joins TRBV9 and TRBJ2-1, with D possibly TRBD2 on 5 matching bases. Per the germline V gene, CDR1 is SGDLS and CDR2 is YYNGEE. V was shortened by 3 bases and J by 6 bases, with 13 bases between the two germline ends. The CDR3 has 14 residues. The complete variable domain, with remaining parts taken from reference TRBV9 and TRBJ2-1, reads DSGVTQTPKHLITATGQRVTLRCSPRSGDLSVYWYQQSLDQGLQFLIQYYNGEERAKGNILERFSAQQFPDLHSELNLSSLELGDSALYFCASSAELVPNEQFFGPGTRLTVL.

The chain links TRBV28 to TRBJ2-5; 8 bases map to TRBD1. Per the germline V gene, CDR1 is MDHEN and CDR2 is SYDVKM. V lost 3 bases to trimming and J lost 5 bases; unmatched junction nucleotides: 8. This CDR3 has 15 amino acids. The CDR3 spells CASSFPGQGGETQYF. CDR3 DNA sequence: TGTGCCAGCAGTTTCCCCGGACAGGGCGGGGAGACCCAGTACTTC.

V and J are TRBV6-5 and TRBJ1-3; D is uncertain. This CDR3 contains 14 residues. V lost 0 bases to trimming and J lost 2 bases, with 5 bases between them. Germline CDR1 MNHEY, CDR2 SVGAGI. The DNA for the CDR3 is TGTGCCAGCAGTTACTCCTTCGCTGGAAACACCATATATTTT. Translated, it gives CASSYSFAGNTIYF.

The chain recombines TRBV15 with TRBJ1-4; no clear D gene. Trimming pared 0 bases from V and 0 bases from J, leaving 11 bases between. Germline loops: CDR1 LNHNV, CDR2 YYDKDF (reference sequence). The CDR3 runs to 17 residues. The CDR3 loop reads CATSREYSDSTNEKLFF. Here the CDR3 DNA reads TGTGCCACCAGCAGAGAATACAGCGATTCAACTAATGAAAAACTGTTTTTT.

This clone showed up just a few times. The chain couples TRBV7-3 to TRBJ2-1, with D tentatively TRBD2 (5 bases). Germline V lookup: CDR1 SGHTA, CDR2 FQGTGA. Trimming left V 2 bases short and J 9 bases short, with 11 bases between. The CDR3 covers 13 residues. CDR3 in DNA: TGTGCCAGCAGCTTACTCCCTAGCAGTGAGCAGTTCTTC. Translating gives CASSLLPSSEQFF.